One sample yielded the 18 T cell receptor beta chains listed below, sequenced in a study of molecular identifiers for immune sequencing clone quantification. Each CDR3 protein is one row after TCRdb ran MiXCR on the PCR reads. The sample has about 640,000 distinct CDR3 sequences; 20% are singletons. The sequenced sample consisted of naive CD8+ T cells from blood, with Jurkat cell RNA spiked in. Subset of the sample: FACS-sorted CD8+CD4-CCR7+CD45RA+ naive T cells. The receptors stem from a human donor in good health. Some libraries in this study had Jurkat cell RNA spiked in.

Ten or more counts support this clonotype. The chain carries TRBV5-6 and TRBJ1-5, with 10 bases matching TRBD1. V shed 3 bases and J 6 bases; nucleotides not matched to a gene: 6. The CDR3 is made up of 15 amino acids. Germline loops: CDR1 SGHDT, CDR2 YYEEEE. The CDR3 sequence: CASSWGTGVVQPQHF. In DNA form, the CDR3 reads TGTGCCAGCAGCTGGGGGACAGGGGTTGTTCAGCCCCAGCATTTT.

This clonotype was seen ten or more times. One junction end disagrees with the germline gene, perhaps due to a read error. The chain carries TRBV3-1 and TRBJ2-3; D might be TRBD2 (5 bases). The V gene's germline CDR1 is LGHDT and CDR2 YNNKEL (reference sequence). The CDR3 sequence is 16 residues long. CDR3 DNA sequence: TGCGCCAGCAGCCAAGTCGCGGGCGGCAGCACAGATACGCAGTATTTT. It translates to CASSQVAGGSTDTQYF.

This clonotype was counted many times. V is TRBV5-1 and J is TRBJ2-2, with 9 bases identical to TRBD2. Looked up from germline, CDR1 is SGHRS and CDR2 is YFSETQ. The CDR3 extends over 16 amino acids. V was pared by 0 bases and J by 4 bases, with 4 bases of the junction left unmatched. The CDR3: CASSLALAGPTGELFF. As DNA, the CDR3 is TGCGCCAGCAGCTTGGCTCTAGCGGGGCCCACCGGGGAGCTGTTTTTT.

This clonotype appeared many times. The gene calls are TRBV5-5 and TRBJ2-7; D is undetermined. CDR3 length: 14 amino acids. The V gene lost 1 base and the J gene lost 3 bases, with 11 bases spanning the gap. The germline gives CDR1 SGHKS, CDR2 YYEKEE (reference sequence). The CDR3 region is CASSLRTAYYEQYF. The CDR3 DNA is TGTGCCAGCAGCTTGAGAACAGCCTACTACGAGCAGTACTTC.

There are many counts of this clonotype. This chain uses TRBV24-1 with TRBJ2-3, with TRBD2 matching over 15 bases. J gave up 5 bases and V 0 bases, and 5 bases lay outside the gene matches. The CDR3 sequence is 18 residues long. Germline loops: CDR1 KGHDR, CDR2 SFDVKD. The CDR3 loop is CATSDLGLAGGPLDTQYF. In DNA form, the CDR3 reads TGTGCCACCAGTGATTTGGGACTAGCGGGAGGGCCTCTAGATACGCAGTATTTT.

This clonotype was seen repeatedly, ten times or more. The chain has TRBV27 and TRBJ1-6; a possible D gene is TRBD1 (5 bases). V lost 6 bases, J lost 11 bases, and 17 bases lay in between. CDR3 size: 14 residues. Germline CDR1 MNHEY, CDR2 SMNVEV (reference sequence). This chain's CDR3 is CASRTGTYLAPLHF. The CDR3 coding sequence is TGTGCCAGCAGAACCGGGACCTACTTAGCACCCCTCCACTTT.

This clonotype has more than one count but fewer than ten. CDR3 coding DNA: TGTGCCAGCAGTTTATGGACAGGGTGGCAAGAGACCCAGTACTTC. This translates into CASSLWTGWQETQYF. The chain carries TRBV28 and TRBJ2-5, with 7 bases that match TRBD1. Per germline, CDR1 MDHEN and CDR2 SYDVKM. The CDR3 is made up of 15 amino acids. V was clipped by 0 bases and J by 2 bases; unmatched bases: 3.

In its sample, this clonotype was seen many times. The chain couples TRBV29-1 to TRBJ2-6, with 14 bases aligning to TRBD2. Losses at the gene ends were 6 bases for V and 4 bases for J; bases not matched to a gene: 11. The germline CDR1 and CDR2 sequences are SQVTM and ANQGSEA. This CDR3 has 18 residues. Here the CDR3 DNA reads TGCAGCGTCTATATACCGGGACTAGCGGGAGTGGGGGCCAACGTCCTGACTTTC. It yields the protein CSVYIPGLAGVGANVLTF. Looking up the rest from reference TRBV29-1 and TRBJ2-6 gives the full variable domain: SAVISQKPSRDICQRGTSLTIQCQVDSQVTMMFWYRQQPGQSLTLIATANQGSEATYESGFVIDKFPISRPNLTFSTLTVSNMSPEDSSIYLCSVYIPGLAGVGANVLTFGAGSRLTVL.

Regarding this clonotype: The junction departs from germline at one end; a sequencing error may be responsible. DNA of the CDR3: TGCGCCAGCAGTGAAACCGGGACAGGGGGCTACAAGCAGTACTTC. As protein: CASSETGTGGYKQYF. The genes are TRBV10-2 and TRBJ2-7; TRBD1 matches at 12 bases. Germline V CDR1 and CDR2: WSHSY, SAAADI. The CDR3 spans 15 residues.

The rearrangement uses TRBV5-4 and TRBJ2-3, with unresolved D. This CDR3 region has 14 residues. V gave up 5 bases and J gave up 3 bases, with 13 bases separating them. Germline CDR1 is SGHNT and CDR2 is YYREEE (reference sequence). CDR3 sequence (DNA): TGTGCCAGCAGTCCAGATCTAGGTACAGATACGCAGTATTTT. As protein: CASSPDLGTDTQYF.

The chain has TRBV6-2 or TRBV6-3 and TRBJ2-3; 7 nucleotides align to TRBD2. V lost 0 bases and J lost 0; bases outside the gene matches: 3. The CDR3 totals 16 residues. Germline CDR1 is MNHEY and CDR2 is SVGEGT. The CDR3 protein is CASSYSAGDSTDTQYF. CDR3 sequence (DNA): TGTGCCAGCAGTTACTCTGCGGGGGATAGCACAGATACGCAGTATTTT.

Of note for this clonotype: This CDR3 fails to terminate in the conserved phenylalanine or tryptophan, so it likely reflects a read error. The CDR3, as DNA: TGTGCCAGCAGCCAAGGTAATACTGAAGCTTTCCTT. Its protein is CASSQGNTEAFL. This chain uses TRBV4-2 with TRBJ1-1; D is undetermined. Germline CDR1 is LGHNA and CDR2 is YNFKEQ. The CDR3 consists of 12 residues. V was pared by 1 base and J by 5 bases, with 5 bases between.

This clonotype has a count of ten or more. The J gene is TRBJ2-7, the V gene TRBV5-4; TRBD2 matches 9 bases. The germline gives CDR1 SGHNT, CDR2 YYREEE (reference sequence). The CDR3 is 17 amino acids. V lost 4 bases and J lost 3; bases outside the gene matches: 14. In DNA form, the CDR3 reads TGTGCCAGCAGCGGCGGGGGAGGAGCGGGGGGTTACTACGAGCAGTACTTC. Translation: CASSGGGGAGGYYEQYF.

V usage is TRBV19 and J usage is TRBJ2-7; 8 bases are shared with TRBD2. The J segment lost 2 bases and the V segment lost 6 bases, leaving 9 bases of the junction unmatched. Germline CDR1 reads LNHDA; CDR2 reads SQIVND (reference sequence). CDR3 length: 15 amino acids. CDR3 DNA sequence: TGTGCCAGTAGCCCCTCGGGCGGGGGGACCTACGAGCAGTACTTC. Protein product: CASSPSGGGTYEQYF.

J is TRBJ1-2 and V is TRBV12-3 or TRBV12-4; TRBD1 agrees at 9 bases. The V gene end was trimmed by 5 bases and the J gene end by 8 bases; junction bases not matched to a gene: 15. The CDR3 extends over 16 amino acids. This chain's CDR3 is CASSRLVPGQGEGYTF. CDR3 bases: TGTGCCAGCAGTCGATTGGTCCCGGGACAGGGTGAGGGCTACACCTTC.

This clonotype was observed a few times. CDR3 loop: CASSTTLRDRGFYEQYF. CDR3 sequence (DNA): TGCGCCAGCAGCACGACTCTCCGGGACAGGGGTTTCTACGAGCAGTACTTC. The chain employs TRBV5-1 and TRBJ2-7, with TRBD1 matching over 10 bases. The length of the CDR3 is 17 residues. Trimming removed 4 bases from V and 3 bases from J; junction bases left unmatched: 13. Germline CDR1 SGHRS, CDR2 YFSETQ.

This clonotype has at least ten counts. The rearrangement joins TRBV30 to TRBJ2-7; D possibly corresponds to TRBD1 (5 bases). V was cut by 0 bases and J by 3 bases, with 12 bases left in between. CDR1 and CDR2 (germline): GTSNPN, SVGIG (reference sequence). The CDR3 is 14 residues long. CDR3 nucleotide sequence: TGTGCCTGGAGTGTCTGGCAGGGTGGCTACGAGCAGTACTTC. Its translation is CAWSVWQGGYEQYF. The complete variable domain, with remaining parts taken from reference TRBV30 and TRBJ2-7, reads SQTIHQWPATLVQPVGSPLSLECTVEGTSNPNLYWYRQAAGRGLQLLFYSVGIGQISSEVPQNLSASRPQDRQFILSSKKLLLSDSGFYLCAWSVWQGGYEQYFGPGTRLTVT.

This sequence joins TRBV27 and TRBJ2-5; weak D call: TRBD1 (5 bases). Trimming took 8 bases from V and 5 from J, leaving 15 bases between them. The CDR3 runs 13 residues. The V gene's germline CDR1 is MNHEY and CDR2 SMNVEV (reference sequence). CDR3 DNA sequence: TGTGCCAGCCGCCAAGGGGTGGAGGAGACCCAGTACTTC. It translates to CASRQGVEETQYF.